Listed below are T cell receptor beta chains from one sample, sequenced in a study of PD-1 blockade in classical Hodgkin lymphoma. TCRdb's table, derived via immunoSEQ multiplex PCR, lists solely in-frame clones and lacks some. The table lists tens of thousands of clones, about 70% of them singletons. Sequences were derived from peripheral blood mononuclear cells (PBMCs), sampled before the second cycle of nivolumab. All receptors derive from a human donor with classical Hodgkin lymphoma. The CDR3 runs from the conserved cysteine through the conserved F or W. D genes are given only for firm matches. Clone size is stated in some rows and not others, as once, few, many or a class when expanded.

clone_size | j_call | v_call | d_call | cdr3_nt | cdr3_aa
once | TRBJ1-4 | TRBV12-2 | NA | TGTGCAAGTCGCTTAGAGGAGGGCGGCGGCTTAGGTGAAAAACTGTTTTTT | CASRLEEGGGLGEKLFF
few | TRBJ2-7 | TRBV7-9 | TRBD1 | TGTGCCAGCAGCCTAGCCCAGGGGGTCTCCTACGAGCAGTACTTC | CASSLAQGVSYEQYF
few | TRBJ1-2 | TRBV7-9 | NA | TGTGCCAGCAGCCCACGAAACTATGGCTACACCTTC | CASSPRNYGYTF
NA | TRBJ2-1 | TRBV7-2 | TRBD1 | TGTGCCAGCAGCCGGAACGACAGGGGGAGCCTCCGTGAGCAGTTCTTC | CASSRNDRGSLREQFF
NA | TRBJ2-3 | TRBV6-4 | NA | TGTGCCAGCAGGGGAGCACGAGATACGCAGTATTTT | CASRGARDTQYF
NA | TRBJ2-7 | TRBV6-4 | NA | TGTGCCAGCAGTTATAGACGGGCCTACGAGCAGTACTTC | CASSYRRAYEQYF
NA | TRBJ2-7 | TRBV12-5 | NA | TGTGCTAGTGGTTTGGTAAACAGTAATGACGAGCAGTACTTC | CASGLVNSNDEQYF
NA | TRBJ2-1 | TRBV7-2 | TRBD1 | TGTGCCAGCGGCCTACAGGGGGCTTCCTACAATGAGCAGTTCTTC | CASGLQGASYNEQFF
NA | TRBJ2-1 | TRBV5-4 | NA | TGTGCCAGCAGCTTGGCAGCGTCTGCCCAAGAGGAGCAGTTCTTC | CASSLAASAQEEQFF
NA | TRBJ2-2 | TRBV18 | NA | TGTGCCAGCTCTGGACAGAACACCGGGGAGCTGTTTTTT | CASSGQNTGELFF
few | TRBJ2-7 | TRBV28 | TRBD1 | TGTGCCAGCAGCTCGGTCACAGGGGAGTCGGGAACAGACTACGAGCAGTACTTC | CASSSVTGESGTDYEQYF
few | TRBJ1-5 | TRBV2 | NA | TGTGCCAGCAGCGGACAGTCCCATCAGCCCCAGCATTTT | CASSGQSHQPQHF
NA | TRBJ1-2 | TRBV4-1 | TRBD1 | TGCGCCAGCAGCCAGAGGTCAGGGACAGGGAATGGCTACACCTTC | CASSQRSGTGNGYTF
NA | TRBJ2-5 | TRBV5-1 | NA | TGCGCCAGCAGGCTTACAGGGCTGCAAGAGACCCAGTACTTC | CASRLTGLQETQYF
NA | TRBJ2-2 | TRBV18 | NA | TGTGCCAGCTCATCAAGAGAAGGGACCGGGGAGCTGTTTTTT | CASSSREGTGELFF
NA | TRBJ2-7 | TRBV6-5 | NA | TGTGCCAGCAGTTACGGATGGGACCCAAAACCCTACGAGCAGTACTTC | CASSYGWDPKPYEQYF
few | TRBJ2-7 | TRBV28 | NA | TGTGCCAGCAGTGACTATAGCACAGCTTTCTACGAGCAGTACTTC | CASSDYSTAFYEQYF
NA | TRBJ1-4 | TRBV27 | NA | TGTGCCAGCAGTTTAGAGGGAGGAGAAAAACTGTTTTTT | CASSLEGGEKLFF
NA | TRBJ2-4 | TRBV21-1 | NA | TGTGCCCCCAAAGAGTACGTAGCCAAAAACATTCAGTACTTC | CAPKEYVAKNIQYF
few | TRBJ1-2 | TRBV6-1 | NA | TGTGCCACCGGTCCGCTCACCCCAAACTATGGCTACACCTTC | CATGPLTPNYGYTF
few | TRBJ2-7 | TRBV19 | TRBD1 | TGTGCCAGTAGTATACTCCGGGACAGCTCCTACGAGCAGTACTTC | CASSILRDSSYEQYF
NA | TRBJ2-2 | TRBV18 | NA | TGTGCCAGCTCAGCCGGGATCAACACCGGGGAGCTGTTTTTT | CASSAGINTGELFF
NA | TRBJ1-2 | TRBV7-2 | NA | TGTGCCAGCAGCTTAGAAGGGTTAGGTGGCTACACCTTC | CASSLEGLGGYTF
few | TRBJ2-1 | TRBV28 | TRBD1 | TGTGCCAGCGATGACAGGGATGAGCAGTTCTTC | CASDDRDEQFF
NA | TRBJ1-2 | TRBV28 | NA | TGTGCCAGCAGTTCGCAGGGACAATATGGCTACACCTTC | CASSSQGQYGYTF
NA | TRBJ1-6 | TRBV28 | TRBD1 | TGTGCCAGCAGTTCCTCCGGACAGGGCCATTCACCCCTCCACTTT | CASSSSGQGHSPLHF
few | TRBJ1-5 | TRBV30 | NA | TGTGCCTGGAGTGTGGGGAGTAATCAGCCCCAGCATTTT | CAWSVGSNQPQHF
NA | TRBJ1-1 | TRBV6-5 | TRBD1 | TGTGCCAGCAGCTTAGGGACAGGGGCCGAGAGTGAAGCTTTCTTT | CASSLGTGAESEAFF
NA | TRBJ2-7 | TRBV15 | NA | TGTGCCACCAGCAGAGGCCCCGAGTCCTACGAGCAGTACTTC | CATSRGPESYEQYF
NA | TRBJ1-2 | TRBV30 | NA | TGTGCCTGGAGCCAACAGGGTACAACCGGTTATGGCTACACCTTC | CAWSQQGTTGYGYTF
NA | TRBJ2-3 | TRBV4-1 | TRBD2 | TGCGCCAGCAGCCAAGAAATCCTTAGCGGGAGGCTCACAGATACGCAGTATTTT | CASSQEILSGRLTDTQYF
few | TRBJ2-7 | TRBV6-5 | TRBD2 | TGTGCCAGCAGGCTAGCGGGAGGGCTCTACGAGCAGTACTTC | CASRLAGGLYEQYF
NA | TRBJ2-7 | TRBV6-5 | NA | TGTGCCAGCAGTTACCTGGGATCGAGCGAGCAGTACTTC | CASSYLGSSEQYF
few | TRBJ2-7 | TRBV14 | NA | TGTGCCAGCAGCCCTAGCTCCGGACGTTTCTACGAGCAGTACTTC | CASSPSSGRFYEQYF
NA | TRBJ1-2 | TRBV28 | NA | TGTGCCAGCAGGACTCCAGGGTACTATGGCTACACCTTC | CASRTPGYYGYTF
once | TRBJ1-6 | TRBV30 | NA | TGTGCCTGGAGTGTACACGACAATTCACCCCTCCACTTT | CAWSVHDNSPLHF
NA | TRBJ2-1 | TRBV12-2 | NA | TGTGCAAGTCGCTCCGGGACTAGCGGGGGCTCCTACAATGAGCAGTTCTTC | CASRSGTSGGSYNEQFF
NA | TRBJ2-5 | TRBV18 | TRBD2 | TGTGCCAGCTCACCACGACTAGCGGGCCAACAAGAGACCCAGTACTTC | CASSPRLAGQQETQYF
NA | TRBJ1-2 | TRBV5-1 | NA | TGCGCCAGCAGCTTTAATCAGGTTAACTATGGCTACACCTTC | CASSFNQVNYGYTF
once | TRBJ2-2 | TRBV6-1 | NA | TGTGCCAGCAGAAGACAGGAACACACCGGGGAGCTGTTTTTT | CASRRQEHTGELFF
NA | TRBJ2-3 | TRBV15 | TRBD2 | TGTGCCACCAGCAGAGCAGTCGGCCCTCTAGGGGAGGGTACGCAGTATTTT | CATSRAVGPLGEGTQYF
NA | TRBJ2-1 | TRBV6-1 | TRBD2 | TGTGCCAGCAGTGAATGGGGACTAGCGCTGTCCTTGTACAATGAGCAGTTCTTC | CASSEWGLALSLYNEQFF
medium-sized | TRBJ2-2 | TRBV20-1 | NA | TGCAGTGCGGCTCAGAGCGGGGAGCTGTTTTTT | CSAAQSGELFF
NA | TRBJ2-5 | TRBV5-1 | NA | TGCGCCAGCAGCTTACAGGGGCGGGCGGGGGAGACCCAGTACTTC | CASSLQGRAGETQYF
NA | TRBJ2-5 | TRBV11-2 | TRBD1 | TGTGCCAGCAGCATATCTACAGGGGATGAGACCCAGTACTTC | CASSISTGDETQYF